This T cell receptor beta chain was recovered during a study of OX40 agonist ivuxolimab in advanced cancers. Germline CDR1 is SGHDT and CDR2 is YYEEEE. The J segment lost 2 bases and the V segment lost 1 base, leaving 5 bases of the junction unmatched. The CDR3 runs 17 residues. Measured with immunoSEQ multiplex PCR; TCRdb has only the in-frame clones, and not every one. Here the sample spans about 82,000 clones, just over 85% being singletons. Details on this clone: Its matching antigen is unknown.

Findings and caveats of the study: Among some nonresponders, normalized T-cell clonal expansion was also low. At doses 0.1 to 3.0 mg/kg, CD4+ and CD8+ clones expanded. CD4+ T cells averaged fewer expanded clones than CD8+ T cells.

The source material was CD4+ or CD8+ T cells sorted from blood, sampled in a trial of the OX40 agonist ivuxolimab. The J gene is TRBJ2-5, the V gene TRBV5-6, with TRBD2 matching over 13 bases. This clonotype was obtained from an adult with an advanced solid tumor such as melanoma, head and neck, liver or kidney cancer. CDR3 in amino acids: CASSLFTSGRGQETQYF. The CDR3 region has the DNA TGTGCCAGCAGCTTGTTCACTAGCGGGAGGGGGCAAGAGACCCAGTACTTC.